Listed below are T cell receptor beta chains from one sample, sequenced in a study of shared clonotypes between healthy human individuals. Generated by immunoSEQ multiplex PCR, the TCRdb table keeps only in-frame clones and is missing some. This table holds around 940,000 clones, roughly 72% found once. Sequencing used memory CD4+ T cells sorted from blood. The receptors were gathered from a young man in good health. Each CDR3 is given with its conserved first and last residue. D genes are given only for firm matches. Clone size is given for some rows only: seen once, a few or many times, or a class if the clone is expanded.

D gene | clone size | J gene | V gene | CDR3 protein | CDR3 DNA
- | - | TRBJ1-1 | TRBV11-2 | CASSFVAEAFF | TGTGCCAGCAGCTTTGTAGCTGAAGCTTTCTTT
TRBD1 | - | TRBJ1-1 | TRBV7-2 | CASSLVGTGTEAFF | TGTGCCAGCAGCTTAGTAGGGACAGGCACTGAAGCTTTCTTT
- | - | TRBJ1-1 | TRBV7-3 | CASSPGGRQMNTEAFF | TGTGCCAGCAGCCCCGGGGGAAGACAAATGAACACTGAAGCTTTCTTT
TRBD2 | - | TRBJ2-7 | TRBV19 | CASSSTSGRTGSYEQYF | TGTGCCAGTTCCTCAACTAGCGGGAGGACAGGCTCCTACGAGCAGTACTTC
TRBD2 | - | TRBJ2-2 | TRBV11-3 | CASSLGVSGRNTGELFF | TGTGCCAGCAGCTTAGGGGTTAGCGGGAGGAACACCGGGGAGCTGTTTTTT
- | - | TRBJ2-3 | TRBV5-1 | CASSSGLSTDTQYF | TGCGCCAGCAGCTCGGGACTTAGCACAGATACGCAGTATTTT
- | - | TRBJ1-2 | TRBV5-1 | CASSFTTNYGYTF | TGCGCCAGCAGCTTCACCACCAACTATGGCTACACCTTC
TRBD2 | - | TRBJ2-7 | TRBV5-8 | CASSLRAGGILYEQYF | TGTGCCAGCAGCTTGAGAGCGGGAGGGATACTCTACGAGCAGTACTTC
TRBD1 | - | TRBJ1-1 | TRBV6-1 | CASTPRTGPNTEAFF | TGTGCCAGCACCCCTCGGACAGGGCCGAACACTGAAGCTTTCTTT
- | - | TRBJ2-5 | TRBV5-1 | CASSLAGNQETQYF | TGCGCCAGCAGCTTGGCAGGGAACCAAGAGACCCAGTACTTC
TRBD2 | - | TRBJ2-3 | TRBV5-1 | CASKTSGGTFRTDTQYF | TGCGCCAGCAAAACTAGCGGGGGGACCTTTCGCACAGATACGCAGTATTTT
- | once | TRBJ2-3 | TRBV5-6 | CASSPPTGTLTSTDTQYF | TGTGCCAGCAGCCCACCAACCGGGACTTTAACTAGCACAGATACGCAGTATTTT